What follows is one T cell receptor beta chain and its context. Its antigen is not identified. Expressed TCRB transcripts were sequenced, since all the RNA that had been isolated was reverse transcribed. There were approximately 3.7 million reads on average in the naive, central memory and regulatory T cell samples. The assay was immunoSEQ multiplex PCR, and TCRdb's table has in-frame clones only and misses some. The sample consists of under 850,000 clones, around 15% of them appearing once. By way of CD45RO/CCR7/CD25/CD127/CD95/CD27, the CD4+ regulatory, stem cell-like memory, central memory and naive cells were sorted. This sample stems from a study of beta chain features in type 1 diabetes. Unmatched junction bases numbered 6, after V lost 4 bases and J lost 3 bases. CDR3 size: 15 residues. In germline, CDR1 is SGHRS, CDR2 YFSETQ. Findings and caveats of the study: TCRB CDR3 length was moderately but significantly reduced in all four CD4+ subsets of Type 1 diabetes patients.

Sequenced: naive CD4+ T cells from blood. The clonotype originates from a man between 18 and 35 years old with type 1 diabetes. The rearrangement uses TRBV5-1 and TRBJ2-3; 9 bases agree with TRBD1. CDR3: CASSPGTGWTDTQYF. In nucleotides, the CDR3 is TGCGCCAGCAGCCCAGGGACAGGGTGGACAGATACGCAGTATTTT.